The 17 T cell receptor beta chains listed next were all sequenced from one sample in a study of T cell responses to AZD1222 COVID-19 vaccine. Clones were read by immunoSEQ multiplex PCR, and TCRdb kept only the in-frame ones, dropping some. The data contain under 200,000 clones, around 92% of them singletons. The sequencing used peripheral blood, collected 28 days after the second AZD1222 dose. The receptors were sampled from an adult who received the AZD1222 COVID-19 vaccine.

This clone came up a few times. The chain recombines TRBV6-5 with TRBJ2-5; TRBD1 is a possible D gene (5 bases). The V gene's germline CDR1 is MNHEY and CDR2 SVGAGI. The ends were cut back, 4 bases at V and 2 bases at J, with 17 bases in the middle. CDR3 length: 16 amino acids. The CDR3 bases are TGTGCCAGCAGTTTCTCGGGTGGGGCGCGTCAAGAGACCCAGTACTTC. It codes for CASSFSGGARQETQYF.

The chain employs TRBV6-1 and TRBJ2-1; the D gene is possibly TRBD2 (5 bases). V lost 0 bases, J lost 3 bases, and 12 bases lay in between. CDR1 MNHNS and CDR2 SASEGT come from the germline V gene. The CDR3 extends over 16 amino acids. CDR3 DNA: TGTGCCAGCAGTGAAGCGAGGGCAGCTCACTACAATGAGCAGTTCTTC. Residues: CASSEARAAHYNEQFF.

This chain uses TRBV5-1 with TRBJ2-7; 7 bases map to TRBD1. Germline V gene data show CDR1 as SGHRS and CDR2 as YFSETQ. V trimming: 3 bases; J trimming: 4 bases; junction bases outside the gene matches: 10. The CDR3 covers 15 residues. CDR3 amino acids: CASSSTGQFGYEQYF. CDR3 sequence (DNA): TGCGCCAGCAGCTCAACGGGACAGTTTGGTTACGAGCAGTACTTC.

This rearrangement joins TRBV7-2 to TRBJ1-2; the D is unclear. V shed 1 base and J shed 2 bases, with 14 bases lying between them. CDR1 is SGHTA and CDR2 is FQGNSA in the germline V gene. The CDR3 length is 16 residues. CDR3 sequence reads: CASSLDPLARNYGYTF. Written as DNA, the CDR3 is TGTGCCAGCAGCTTAGACCCCTTGGCAAGAAACTATGGCTACACCTTC.

The chain combines TRBV18 with TRBJ1-5, with D possibly being TRBD1 (5 bases). This CDR3 spans 15 amino acids. The V gene's germline CDR1 is KGHSH and CDR2 LQKENI. V was pared by 2 bases and J by 3 bases, with 11 bases between. The CDR3 protein is CASSPGGGINQPQHF. The CDR3 DNA is TGTGCCAGCTCACCAGGGGGGGGTATCAATCAGCCCCAGCATTTT.

The V and J genes are TRBV7-2 and TRBJ1-3; 9 nucleotides align to TRBD1. V shed 0 bases, J shed 8 bases, and the junction held 8 bases outside the gene matches. The germline CDR1 and CDR2 sequences are SGHTA and FQGNSA. The CDR3 is made up of 16 amino acids. The DNA for the CDR3 is TGTGCCAGCAGCTTAGCACCGGGACAGGGTTGGTACACCATATATTTT. Translating gives CASSLAPGQGWYTIYF.

This sequence joins TRBV6-6 and TRBJ1-2; D is undetermined. CDR3 length: 14 residues. CDR1 and CDR2 (germline): MNHNY, SVGAGI (reference sequence). V lost 2 bases and J lost 0, with 7 bases in between. The CDR3 DNA sequence: TGTGCCAGCAGTTACAGTCAGTCTAACTATGGCTACACCTTC. Amino acids: CASSYSQSNYGYTF.

This sequence joins TRBV7-2 and TRBJ2-3; 8 bases agree with TRBD2. This CDR3 comprises 15 residues. Looked up from germline, CDR1 is SGHTA and CDR2 is FQGNSA. The V segment lost 1 base and the J segment 2 bases; nucleotides outside the gene matches: 2. The CDR3 spells CASSLGLAFTDTQYF. The CDR3 DNA follows: TGTGCCAGCAGCTTAGGACTAGCGTTCACAGATACGCAGTATTTT.

The V gene is TRBV6-5, the J gene TRBJ1-4; D is undetermined. This CDR3 spans 15 amino acids. The germline CDR1 and CDR2 sequences are MNHEY and SVGAGI. V shed 0 bases and J shed 10 bases, with 15 bases lying between them. The CDR3 loop is CASSYSSIALGKLFF. The CDR3 nucleotides read TGTGCCAGCAGTTACTCGAGTATTGCGCTTGGAAAACTGTTTTTT.

This rearrangement joins TRBV30 to TRBJ1-4; the D is unclear. The germline V and J ends were trimmed by 3 bases and 11 bases, with 10 bases remaining between them. Germline V lookup: CDR1 GTSNPN, CDR2 SVGIG (reference sequence). There are 11 residues in the CDR3. CDR3 residues: CAWREDGKLFF. The CDR3 DNA sequence: TGTGCCTGGAGGGAAGATGGGAAACTGTTTTTT.

The V gene is TRBV6-5, the J gene TRBJ2-1; weak D call: TRBD1 (5 bases). Germline-derived CDR1 and CDR2 are MNHEY and SVGAGI. The CDR3 spans 13 residues. Trimming took 6 bases from V and 4 from J, leaving 10 bases between them. The CDR3 sequence is CASSADSYNEQFF. In DNA, the CDR3 is TGTGCCAGCAGCGCCGACAGTTACAATGAGCAGTTCTTC.

The V call is TRBV5-5, the J call TRBJ2-2; TRBD1 matches 12 bases. Germline CDR1 is SGHKS and CDR2 is YYEKEE (reference sequence). The V gene end was trimmed by 3 bases and the J gene end by 3 bases; junction bases not matched to a gene: 9. CDR3 length: 18 amino acids. CDR3 nucleotides: TGTGCCAGCAGCTCCCGGGACAGGGGGCTTGTGGACACCGGGGAGCTGTTTTTT. Protein: CASSSRDRGLVDTGELFF.

This rearrangement joins TRBV11-2 to TRBJ1-3; no clear D gene. The germline V and J ends were trimmed by 0 bases and 2 bases, with 8 bases remaining between them. Germline V lookup: CDR1 SGHAT, CDR2 FQNNGV. The CDR3 is made up of 15 amino acids. The CDR3 loop reads CASSLDSVAGNTIYF. CDR3 nucleotides: TGTGCCAGCAGCTTAGATTCTGTGGCTGGAAACACCATATATTTT.

CDR3 nucleotide sequence: TGTGCCAGTAGTACGCTAGCGGGGGGGCGTCCGGTTGAGACCCAGTACTTC. Its translation is CASSTLAGGRPVETQYF. This chain links TRBV19 with TRBJ2-5; the match to TRBD2 covers 12 bases. The germline CDR1 and CDR2 sequences are LNHDA and SQIVND (reference sequence). The CDR3 extends over 17 amino acids. With V trimmed by 4 bases and J by 5 bases, 11 bases remained unmatched.

The chain combines TRBV3-1 (or the pseudogene TRBV3-2) with TRBJ2-5; D not certain. V dropped 3 bases and J dropped 5 bases, with 7 bases sitting between them. The CDR3 runs 12 residues. Germline V CDR1 and CDR2: LGHDT, YNNKEL (reference sequence). In DNA form, the CDR3 reads TGTGCCAGCAGCCACGGCCTGGAGACCCAGTACTTC. Translation: CASSHGLETQYF.

The chain couples TRBV12-5 to TRBJ2-2; the D is unclear. V lost 6 bases to trimming and J lost 0 bases, with 17 bases between them. The germline V gene encodes CDR1 LGHNT and CDR2 FRNRAP. The CDR3 is 17 residues long. CDR3 region: CASGSGLLTTNTGELFF. Here the CDR3 DNA reads TGTGCTAGTGGATCGGGTCTCCTGACCACGAACACCGGGGAGCTGTTTTTT. Variable domain in full (rest from reference TRBV12-5 and TRBJ2-2): DARVTQTPRHKVTEMGQEVTMRCQPILGHNTVFWYRQTMMQGLELLAYFRNRAPLDDSGMPKDRFSAEMPDATLATLKIQPSEPRDSAVYFCASGSGLLTTNTGELFFGEGSRLTVL.

The V gene is TRBV29-1, the J gene TRBJ2-7; the D gene is possibly TRBD2 (6 bases). Trimming left V 5 bases short and J 4 bases short, with 18 bases between. This CDR3 spans 14 amino acids. Per the germline V gene, CDR1 is SQVTM and CDR2 is ANQGSEA. CDR3 DNA sequence: TGCAGCGTTTCAAGTAGGAACGGGGGATACGAGCAGTACTTC. Its translation: CSVSSRNGGYEQYF.